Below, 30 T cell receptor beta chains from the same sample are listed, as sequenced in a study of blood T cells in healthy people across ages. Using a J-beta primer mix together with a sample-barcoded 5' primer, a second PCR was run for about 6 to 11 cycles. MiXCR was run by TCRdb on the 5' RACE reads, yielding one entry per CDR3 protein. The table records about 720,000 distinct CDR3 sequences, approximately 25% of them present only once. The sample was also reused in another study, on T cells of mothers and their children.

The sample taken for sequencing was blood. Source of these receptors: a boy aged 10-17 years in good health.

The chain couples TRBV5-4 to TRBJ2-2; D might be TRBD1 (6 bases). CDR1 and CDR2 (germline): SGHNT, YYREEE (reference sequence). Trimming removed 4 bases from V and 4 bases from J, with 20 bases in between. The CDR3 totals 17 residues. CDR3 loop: CASSPDLTGRRTGELFF. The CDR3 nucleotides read TGTGCCAGCAGCCCCGATTTGACAGGTCGTCGCACCGGGGAGCTGTTTTTT. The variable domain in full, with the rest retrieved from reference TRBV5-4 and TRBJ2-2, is ETGVTQSPTHLIKTRGQQVTLRCSSQSGHNTVSWYQQALGQGPQFIFQYYREEENGRGNFPPRFSGLQFPNYSSELNVNALELDDSALYLCASSPDLTGRRTGELFFGEGSRLTVL.

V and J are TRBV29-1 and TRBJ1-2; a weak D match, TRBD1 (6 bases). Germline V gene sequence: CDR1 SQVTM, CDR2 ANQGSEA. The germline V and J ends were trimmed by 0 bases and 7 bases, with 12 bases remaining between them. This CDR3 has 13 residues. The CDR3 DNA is TGCAGCGTTGAAGATGGGGGGGGCTTTGGCTACACCTTC. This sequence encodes CSVEDGGGFGYTF.

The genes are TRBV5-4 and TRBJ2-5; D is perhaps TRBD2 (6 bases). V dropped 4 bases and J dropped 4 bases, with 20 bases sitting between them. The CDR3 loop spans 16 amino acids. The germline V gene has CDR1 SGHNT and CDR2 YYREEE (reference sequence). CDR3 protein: CASSLGPSAGGETQYF. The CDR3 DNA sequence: TGTGCCAGCAGCCTGGGGCCATCTGCCGGGGGAGAGACCCAGTACTTC.

CDR3 sequence (DNA): TGTGCCAGCCAATCCGGAGGCGGGGATACGCAGTATTTT. It codes for CASQSGGGDTQYF. This rearrangement joins TRBV6-2 or TRBV6-3 to TRBJ2-3; a weak D match, TRBD2 (5 bases). Germline V gives CDR1 MNHEY, CDR2 SVGEGT. Trimming left V 8 bases short and J 6 bases short, with 15 bases between. The CDR3 length is 13 residues.

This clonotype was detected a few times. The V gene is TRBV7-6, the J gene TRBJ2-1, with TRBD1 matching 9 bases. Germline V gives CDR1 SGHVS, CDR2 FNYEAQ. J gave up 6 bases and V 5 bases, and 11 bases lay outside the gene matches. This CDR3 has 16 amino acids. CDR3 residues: CASSHASETGGNEQFF. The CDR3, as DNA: TGTGCCAGCAGCCACGCCTCGGAGACAGGGGGCAATGAGCAGTTCTTC.

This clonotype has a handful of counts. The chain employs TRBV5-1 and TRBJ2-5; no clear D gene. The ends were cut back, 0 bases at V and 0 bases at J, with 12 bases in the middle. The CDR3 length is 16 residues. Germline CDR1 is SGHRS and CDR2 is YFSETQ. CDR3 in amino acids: CASSLDGKLYQETQYF. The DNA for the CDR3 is TGCGCCAGCAGCTTGGATGGCAAACTGTACCAAGAGACCCAGTACTTC.

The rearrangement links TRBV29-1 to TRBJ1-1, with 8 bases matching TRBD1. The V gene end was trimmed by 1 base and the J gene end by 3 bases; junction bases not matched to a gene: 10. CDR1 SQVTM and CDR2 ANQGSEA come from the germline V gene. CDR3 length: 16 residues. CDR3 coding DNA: TGCAGCGTTGAAGGATTGGGCAGGGGGCCTCACACTGAAGCTTTCTTT. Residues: CSVEGLGRGPHTEAFF.

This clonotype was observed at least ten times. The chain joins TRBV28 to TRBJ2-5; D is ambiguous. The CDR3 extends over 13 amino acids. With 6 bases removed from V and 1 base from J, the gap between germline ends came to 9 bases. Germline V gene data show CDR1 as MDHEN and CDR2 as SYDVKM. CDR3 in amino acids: CASRPAAQETQYF. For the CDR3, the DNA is TGTGCCAGCAGGCCAGCCGCCCAAGAGACCCAGTACTTC.

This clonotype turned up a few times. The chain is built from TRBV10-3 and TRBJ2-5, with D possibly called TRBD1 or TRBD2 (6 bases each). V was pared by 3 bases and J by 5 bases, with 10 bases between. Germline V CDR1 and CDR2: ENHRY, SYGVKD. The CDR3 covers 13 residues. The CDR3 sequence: CAISDRGGETQYF. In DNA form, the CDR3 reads TGTGCCATCAGTGACAGGGGAGGCGAGACCCAGTACTTC.

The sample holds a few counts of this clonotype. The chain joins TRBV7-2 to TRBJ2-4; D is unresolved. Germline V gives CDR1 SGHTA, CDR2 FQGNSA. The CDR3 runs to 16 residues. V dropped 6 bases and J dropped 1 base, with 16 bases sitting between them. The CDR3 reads CASRPQEIGAKNIQYF. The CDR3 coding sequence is TGTGCCAGCAGACCCCAGGAGATTGGGGCCAAAAACATTCAGTACTTC.

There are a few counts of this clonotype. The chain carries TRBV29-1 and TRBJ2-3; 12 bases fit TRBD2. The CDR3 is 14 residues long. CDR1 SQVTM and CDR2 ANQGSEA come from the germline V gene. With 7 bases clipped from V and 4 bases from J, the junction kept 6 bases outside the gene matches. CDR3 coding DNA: TGCAGCGGCTCTAGCGGGGGGGCGTCAGATACGCAGTATTTT. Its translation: CSGSSGGASDTQYF.

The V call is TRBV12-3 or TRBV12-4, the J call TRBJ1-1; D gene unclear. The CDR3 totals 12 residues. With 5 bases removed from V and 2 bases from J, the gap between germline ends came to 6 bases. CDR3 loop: CASSVHNTEAFF. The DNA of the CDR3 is TGTGCCAGCAGTGTTCATAACACTGAAGCTTTCTTT.

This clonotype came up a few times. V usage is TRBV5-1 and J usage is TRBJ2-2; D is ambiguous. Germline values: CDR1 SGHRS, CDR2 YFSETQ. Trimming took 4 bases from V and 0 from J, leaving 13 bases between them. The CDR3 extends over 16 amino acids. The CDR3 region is CASSLQLSSNTGELFF. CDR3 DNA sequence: TGCGCCAGCAGCCTCCAGTTAAGCTCGAACACCGGGGAGCTGTTTTTT.

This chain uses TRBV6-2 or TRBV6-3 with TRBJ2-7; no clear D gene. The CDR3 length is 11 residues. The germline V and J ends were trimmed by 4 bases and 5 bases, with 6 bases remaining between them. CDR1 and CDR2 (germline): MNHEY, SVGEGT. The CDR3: CASSSPDEQYF. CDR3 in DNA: TGTGCCAGCAGTTCCCCCGACGAGCAGTACTTC.

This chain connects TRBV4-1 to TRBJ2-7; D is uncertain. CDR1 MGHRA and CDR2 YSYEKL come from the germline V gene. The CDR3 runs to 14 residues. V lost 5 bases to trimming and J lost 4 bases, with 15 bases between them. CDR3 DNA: TGCGCCAGCAGCGAAACCCCCCCAGTATACGAGCAGTACTTC. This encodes CASSETPPVYEQYF.

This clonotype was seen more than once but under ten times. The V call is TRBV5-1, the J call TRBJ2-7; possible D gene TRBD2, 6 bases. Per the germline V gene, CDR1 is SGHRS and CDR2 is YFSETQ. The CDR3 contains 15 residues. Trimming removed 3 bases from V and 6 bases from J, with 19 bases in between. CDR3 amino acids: CASSSGDQRGFEQYF. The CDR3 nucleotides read TGCGCCAGCAGCTCGGGGGACCAGAGGGGTTTCGAGCAGTACTTC.

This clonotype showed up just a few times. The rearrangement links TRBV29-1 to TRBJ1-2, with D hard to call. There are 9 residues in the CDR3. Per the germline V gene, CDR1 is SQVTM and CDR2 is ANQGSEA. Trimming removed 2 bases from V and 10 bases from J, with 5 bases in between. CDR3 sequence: CSVEPTYTF. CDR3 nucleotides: TGCAGCGTTGAACCGACCTACACCTTC.

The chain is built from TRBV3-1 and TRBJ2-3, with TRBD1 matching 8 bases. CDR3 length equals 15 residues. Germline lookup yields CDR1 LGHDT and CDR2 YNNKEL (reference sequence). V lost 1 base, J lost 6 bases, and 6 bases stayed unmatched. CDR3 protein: CASSQGTGMLDTQYF. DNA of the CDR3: TGTGCCAGCAGCCAAGGGACAGGGATGTTGGATACGCAGTATTTT.

The CDR3: CSVATGGQETQYF. The CDR3 nucleotides are TGCAGCGTCGCTACAGGGGGCCAGGAGACCCAGTACTTC. This chain joins TRBV29-1 and TRBJ2-5; 9 bases map to TRBD1. Per the germline V gene, CDR1 is SQVTM and CDR2 is ANQGSEA. The J segment lost 5 bases and the V segment lost 6 bases, leaving 7 bases of the junction unmatched. This CDR3 has 13 amino acids.

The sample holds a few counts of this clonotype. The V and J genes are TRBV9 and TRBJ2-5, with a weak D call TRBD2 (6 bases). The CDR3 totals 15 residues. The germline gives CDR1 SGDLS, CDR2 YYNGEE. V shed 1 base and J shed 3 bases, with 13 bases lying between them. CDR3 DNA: TGTGCCAGCAGCGTATCCGGGGGTTCCAAAGAGACCCAGTACTTC. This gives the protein CASSVSGGSKETQYF.

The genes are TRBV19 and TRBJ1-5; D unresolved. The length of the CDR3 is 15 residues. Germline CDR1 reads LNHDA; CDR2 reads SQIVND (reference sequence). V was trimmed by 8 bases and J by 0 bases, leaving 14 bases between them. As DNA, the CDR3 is TGTGCCAGTCTTGGACGCGGTTTTAGCAATCAGCCCCAGCATTTT. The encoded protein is CASLGRGFSNQPQHF.

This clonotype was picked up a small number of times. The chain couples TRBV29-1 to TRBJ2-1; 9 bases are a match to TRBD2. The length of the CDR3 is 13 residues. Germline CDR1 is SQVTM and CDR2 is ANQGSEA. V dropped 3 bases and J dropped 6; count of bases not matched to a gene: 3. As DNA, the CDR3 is TGCAGCGTTGACCCGACTAGCGGCAATGAGCAGTTCTTC. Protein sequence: CSVDPTSGNEQFF.

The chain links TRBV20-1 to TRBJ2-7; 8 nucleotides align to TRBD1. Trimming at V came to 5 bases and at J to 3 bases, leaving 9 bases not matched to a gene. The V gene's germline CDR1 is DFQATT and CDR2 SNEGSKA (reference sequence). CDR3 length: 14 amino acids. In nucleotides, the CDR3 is TGCAGTGCTCCGAGGGGGACAGGATTCTACGAGCAGTACTTC. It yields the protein CSAPRGTGFYEQYF.

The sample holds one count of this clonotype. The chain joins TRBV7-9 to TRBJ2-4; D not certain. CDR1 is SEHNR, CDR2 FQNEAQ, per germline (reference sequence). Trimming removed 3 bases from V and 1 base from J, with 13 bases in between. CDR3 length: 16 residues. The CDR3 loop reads CASSFTDGSAKNIQYF. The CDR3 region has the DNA TGTGCCAGCAGCTTTACGGATGGTTCGGCCAAAAACATTCAGTACTTC.

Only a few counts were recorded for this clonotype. The CDR3, as DNA: TGTGCCAGCAACAGGGTCCCAAACACCGGGGAGCTGTTTTTT. Its translation is CASNRVPNTGELFF. V usage is TRBV6-5 and J usage is TRBJ2-2; possibly TRBD1 for D (6 bases). V lost 7 bases and J 2 bases, leaving 11 bases between the germline ends. Germline V lookup: CDR1 MNHEY, CDR2 SVGAGI. This CDR3 is 14 amino acids long.

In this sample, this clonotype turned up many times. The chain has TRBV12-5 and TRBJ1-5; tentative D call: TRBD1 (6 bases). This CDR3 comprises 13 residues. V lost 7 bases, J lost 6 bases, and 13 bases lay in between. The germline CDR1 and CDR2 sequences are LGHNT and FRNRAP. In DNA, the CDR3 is TGTGCTAGTGCCGGCGGAGGGGGTCAGCCCCAGCATTTT. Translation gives CASAGGGGQPQHF.

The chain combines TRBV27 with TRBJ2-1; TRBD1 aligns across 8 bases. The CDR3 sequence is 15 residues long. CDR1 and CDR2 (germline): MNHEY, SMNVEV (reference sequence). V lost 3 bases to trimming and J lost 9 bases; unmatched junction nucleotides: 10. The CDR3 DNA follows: TGTGCCAGCAGTTTCGGGACAGGCCCGTTGGGTGAGCAGTTCTTC. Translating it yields CASSFGTGPLGEQFF.

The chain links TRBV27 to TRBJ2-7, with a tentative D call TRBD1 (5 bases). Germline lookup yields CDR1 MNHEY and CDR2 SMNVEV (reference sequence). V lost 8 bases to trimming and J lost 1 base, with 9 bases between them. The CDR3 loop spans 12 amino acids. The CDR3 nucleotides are TGTGCCAGCGGGGCGTGGTCCTACGAGCAGTACTTC. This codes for CASGAWSYEQYF.

The CDR3 region is CASSPQAGGPWEQYF. CDR3 in DNA: TGTGCCAGCAGCCCTCAGGCGGGAGGGCCATGGGAGCAGTACTTC. The rearrangement links TRBV7-2 to TRBJ2-1, with 9 bases fitting TRBD2. The J call may be wrong; the DNA end is better matched by TRBJ2-7. This CDR3 spans 15 amino acids. The germline V gene encodes CDR1 SGHTA and CDR2 FQGNSA.

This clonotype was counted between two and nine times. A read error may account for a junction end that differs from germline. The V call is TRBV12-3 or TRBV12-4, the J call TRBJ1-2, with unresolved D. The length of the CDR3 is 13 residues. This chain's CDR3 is CASSFLGLYGYPF. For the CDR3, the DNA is TGTGCCAGCAGTTTCTTAGGGCTCTATGGCTACCCCTTC.